The source of this TCR beta chain is a study of persistence of HIV-infected CD4 T cells. In regard to this clone: Its antigen is as yet unknown.

J gave up 3 bases and V 0 bases, and 7 bases lay outside the gene matches. The CDR3 length is 16 residues. Germline V gene lookup returns CDR1 SGHRS and CDR2 YFSETQ. Lysates of CMV-infected fibroblasts at approximately 9.4 ug/mL stimulated these cells. Sorted nonresponding memory CD4+ T cells were CD40L-negative, CD69-negative, CD45RO-high. These HIV-1-infected adults initiated suppressive ART in chronic infection. Sequencing used immunoSEQ version 4 in survey mode. Each sample used up to 1 ug genomic DNA diluted to around 9.9 ng/uL. The table came from immunoSEQ multiplex PCR; TCRdb's copy has only in-frame clones and leaves some out. The sample has 25,000 to 35,000 clones; roughly 82% are singletons.

The sequence was collected from an adult man with HIV who was CMV-seropositive. This chain links TRBV5-1 with TRBJ2-7; 9 nucleotides align to TRBD2. The material sequenced was CD4+ T cells sorted from PBMCs after roughly 17-hour stimulation, taken from a patient who received antiretroviral therapy. CDR3 nucleotide sequence: TGCGCCAGCAGCTTGGCGGGCGGGGGGGCCGACTACGAGCAGTACTTC. This codes for CASSLAGGGADYEQYF.